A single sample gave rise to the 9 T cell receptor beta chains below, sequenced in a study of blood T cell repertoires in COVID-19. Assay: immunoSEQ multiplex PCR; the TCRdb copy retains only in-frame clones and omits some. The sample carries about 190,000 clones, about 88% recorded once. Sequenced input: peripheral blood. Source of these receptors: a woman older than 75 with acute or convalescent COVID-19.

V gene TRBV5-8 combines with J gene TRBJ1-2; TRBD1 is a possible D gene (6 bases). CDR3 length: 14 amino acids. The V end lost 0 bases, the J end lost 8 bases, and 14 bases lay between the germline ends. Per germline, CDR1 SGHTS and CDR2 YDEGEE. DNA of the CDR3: TGTGCCAGCAGCTTGGGAGCAGGGGTCGGGGGCTACACCTTC. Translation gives CASSLGAGVGGYTF.

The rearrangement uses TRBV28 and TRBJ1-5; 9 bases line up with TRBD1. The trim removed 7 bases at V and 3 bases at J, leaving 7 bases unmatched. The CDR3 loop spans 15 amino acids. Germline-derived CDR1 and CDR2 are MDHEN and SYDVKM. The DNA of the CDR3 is TGTGCCAGCATCCTGACAGGGGGGATCAATCAGCCCCAGCATTTT. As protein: CASILTGGINQPQHF.

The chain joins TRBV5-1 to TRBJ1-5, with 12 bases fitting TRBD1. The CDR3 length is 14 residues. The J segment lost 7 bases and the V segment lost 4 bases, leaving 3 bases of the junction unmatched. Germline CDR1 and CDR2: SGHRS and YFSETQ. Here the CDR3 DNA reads TGCGCCAGCAGCATAGGGACAGGGGGCCAGCCCCAGCATTTT. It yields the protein CASSIGTGGQPQHF.

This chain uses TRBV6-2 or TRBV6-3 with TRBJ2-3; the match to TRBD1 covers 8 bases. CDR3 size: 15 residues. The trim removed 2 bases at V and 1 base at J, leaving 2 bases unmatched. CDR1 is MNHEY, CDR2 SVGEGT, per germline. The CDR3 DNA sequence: TGTGCCAGCAGTTACCCGACAGGGGGCACAGATACGCAGTATTTT. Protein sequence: CASSYPTGGTDTQYF.

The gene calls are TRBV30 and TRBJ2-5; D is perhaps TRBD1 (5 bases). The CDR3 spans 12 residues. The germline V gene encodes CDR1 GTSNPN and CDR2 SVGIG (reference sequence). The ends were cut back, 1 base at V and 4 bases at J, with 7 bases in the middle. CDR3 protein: CAWSGGGETQYF. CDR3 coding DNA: TGTGCCTGGAGTGGGGGCGGAGAGACCCAGTACTTC.

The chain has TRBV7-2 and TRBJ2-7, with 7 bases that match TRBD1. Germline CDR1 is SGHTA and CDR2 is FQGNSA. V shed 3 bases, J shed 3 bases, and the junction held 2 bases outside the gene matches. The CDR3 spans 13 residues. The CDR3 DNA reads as TGTGCCAGCAGCTTGGGACAGAACTACGAGCAGTACTTC. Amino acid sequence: CASSLGQNYEQYF.

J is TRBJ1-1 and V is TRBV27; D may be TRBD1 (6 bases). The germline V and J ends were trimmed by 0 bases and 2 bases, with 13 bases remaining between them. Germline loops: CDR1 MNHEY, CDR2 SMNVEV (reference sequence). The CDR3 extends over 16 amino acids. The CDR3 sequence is CASSLSGGGRNTEAFF. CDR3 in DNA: TGTGCCAGCAGTTTATCGGGAGGGGGGCGCAACACTGAAGCTTTCTTT.

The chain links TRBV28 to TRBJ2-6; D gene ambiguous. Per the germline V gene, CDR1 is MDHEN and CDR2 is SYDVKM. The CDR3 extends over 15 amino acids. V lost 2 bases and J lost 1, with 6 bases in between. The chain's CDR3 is CASSLDLSGANVLTF. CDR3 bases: TGTGCCAGCAGTTTAGATCTATCTGGGGCCAACGTCCTGACTTTC.

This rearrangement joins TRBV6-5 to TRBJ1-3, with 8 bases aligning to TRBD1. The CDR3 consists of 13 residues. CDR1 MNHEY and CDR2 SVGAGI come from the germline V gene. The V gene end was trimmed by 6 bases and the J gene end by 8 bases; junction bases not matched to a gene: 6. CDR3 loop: CASSRQGRDTIYF. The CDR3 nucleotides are TGTGCCAGCAGCAGACAGGGGCGGGACACCATATATTTT.